This T cell receptor (beta chain) was sequenced for a study of cytomegalovirus exposure and HLA in healthy donors. Looking at the study overall: Genetic ancestry analysis placed 75% to 85% of the 400 or so donors that were genotyped in the Caucasian-associated cluster. Study-wide results and caveats: Earlier findings revealed that most TCR beta V segments proved productive either about 87% or about 30% of the time.

In the PCR, 60 Vbeta and 13 Jbeta primers were used. Clones were read by immunoSEQ multiplex PCR, and TCRdb kept only the in-frame ones, dropping some. The sample includes more than 90,000 clones, about 70% of them seen just once. This CDR3 is built from 16 residues. The V end lost 3 bases, the J end lost 0 bases, and 13 bases lay between the germline ends. Per germline, CDR1 LNHDA and CDR2 SQIVND (reference sequence). With regard to this clone: The antigen remains unidentified.

This TCR was sampled from a man aged 25 to 40 in good health and CMV-seropositive. The specimen was PBMCs. V is TRBV19 and J is TRBJ2-3; the D gene is possibly TRBD2 (5 bases). The CDR3 protein is CASSMGGLGSTDTQYF. For the CDR3, the DNA is TGTGCCAGTAGTATGGGCGGGCTGGGGAGCACAGATACGCAGTATTTT.